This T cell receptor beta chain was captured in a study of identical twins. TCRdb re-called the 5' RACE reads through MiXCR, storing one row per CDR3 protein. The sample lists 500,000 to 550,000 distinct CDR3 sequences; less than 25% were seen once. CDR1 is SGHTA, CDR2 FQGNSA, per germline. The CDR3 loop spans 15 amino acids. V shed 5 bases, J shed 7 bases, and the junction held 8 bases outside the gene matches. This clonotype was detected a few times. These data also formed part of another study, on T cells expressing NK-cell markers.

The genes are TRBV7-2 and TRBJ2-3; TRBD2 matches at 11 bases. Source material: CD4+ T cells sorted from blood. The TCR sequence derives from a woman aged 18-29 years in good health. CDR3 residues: CASSPTSGSRNTQYF. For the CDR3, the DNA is TGTGCCAGCAGCCCAACTAGCGGGAGTAGAAATACGCAGTATTTT. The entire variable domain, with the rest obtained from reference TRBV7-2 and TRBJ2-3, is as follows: GAGVSQSPSNKVTEKGKDVELRCDPISGHTALYWYRQSLGQGLEFLIYFQGNSAPDKSGLPSDRFSAERTGGSVSTLTIQRTQQEDSAVYLCASSPTSGSRNTQYFGPGTRLTVL.